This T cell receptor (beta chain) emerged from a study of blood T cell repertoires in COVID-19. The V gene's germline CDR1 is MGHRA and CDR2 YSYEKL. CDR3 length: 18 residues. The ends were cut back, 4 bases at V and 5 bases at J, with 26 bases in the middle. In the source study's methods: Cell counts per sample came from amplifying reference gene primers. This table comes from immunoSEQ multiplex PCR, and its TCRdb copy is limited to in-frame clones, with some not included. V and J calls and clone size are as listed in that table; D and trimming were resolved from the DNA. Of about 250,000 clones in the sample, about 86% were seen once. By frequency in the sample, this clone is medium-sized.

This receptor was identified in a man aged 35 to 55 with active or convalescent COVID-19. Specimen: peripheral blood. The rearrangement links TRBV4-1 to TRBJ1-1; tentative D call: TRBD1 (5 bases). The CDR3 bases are TGCGCCAGCAGCCTCAAGGTAGATGGTGACTCGGGGGGAACTGAAGCTTTCTTT. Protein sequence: CASSLKVDGDSGGTEAFF.